This TCR beta chain came from a study of brain T cells in children with intractable seizures (dated by TCRdb to the early 2020s). Concerning the study at large: Resected brain tissue from some 56 pediatric epilepsy surgery cases was first screened for immune gene transcripts using a NanoString immunology panel. Among the approximately 12 selected surgery cases, eight also had pre-surgery blood sequenced, leaving four with brain tissue only.

Study-wide findings and limitations: The top 50 brain clonotypes contained both public and private clones, and in each case the most abundant public CDR3 closely resembled known HCMV, EBV or influenza A epitope-specific CDR3s. Sequencing depth differed between pre- and post-surgery blood, so clones missing from the pre-surgery sample may reflect undersampling. Viral specificity was inferred solely from CDR3 sequence similarity, and the HCMV serostatus of the patients was not known.

Of note for this clone: Its recognized antigen is unknown. No base quality values were provided; no much bigger clone lies one nucleotide off.

The immunoSEQ assay was used to generate TCR beta chain sequences from genomic DNA. Turning to the authors' computational methods: CDR3 sequences that did not begin with the conserved framework cysteine at position 104 were removed by hand. Clonality was calculated as one minus the normalized Shannon's Diversity Index, with values ranging from 0 (maximal diversity) to 1 (oligoclonal). To check whether a given CDR3 had different frequencies in two samples, for example brain versus blood, chi-squared comparison-of-proportions tests were used. Public clonotypes were identified by searching immuneACCESS, and similarity to known antiviral clonotypes was assessed with the VDJdb browser. TCRdb limited this immuneACCESS table to in-frame rearrangements with V and J called. A share of clones is missing; checked studies link under half to unresolved V genes, and the rest is unexplained. That table gives V, J and clone size, and the DNA gave D and trimming. Across this sample there are 7,500 to 9,500 clones, with over 65% seen only once. Around 18% of the sample goes to the ten largest clones.

What the time point label conveys for this sample: resected brain tissue, or blood drawn just prior to surgery. The surgery cases showing the highest brain T cell transcript signatures were chosen for TCR beta chain sequencing of brain tissue and, when available, of blood. Before surgery, patients had received at least one anti-epileptic drug. TCR-sequenced patients were children with drug-resistant epilepsy due to tuberous sclerosis complex, focal cortical dysplasia, Rasmussen encephalitis or hemimegalencephaly. The brain samples were frozen blocks of fresh, involved tissue resected during epilepsy surgery. The Monarch genomic DNA purification kit was used to extract bulk genomic DNA from unsorted brain tissue and from whole blood. Trimming takes 4 bases from V and 3 bases from J, and the germline ends sit 10 bases apart. Taken from cysteine to phenylalanine, the CDR3 has 14 residues. The sequence is cut down to CDR3 DNA, 42 bases in frame from base 1.

The sequence was collected from a girl between 2 and 10 years old with tuberous sclerosis and intractable seizures. The chain is encoded by TRBV23-1 joined to TRBJ1-5; TRBD1 could be the D gene, as 5 bases match. TRBV23-1 is noted as an ORF with a role that remains uncertain. Source: resected brain tissue, taken at surgery. The nucleotide sequence is TGCGCCAGCAGTCTCACAGGACACAATCAGCCCCAGCATTTT. Its translation reads: CASSLTGHNQPQHF.